The T cell receptor (beta chain) described here comes from a study of shared clonotypes between healthy human individuals. Donors had no recently reported acute infections or vaccinations and were HIV-negative. The V gene's germline CDR1 is SGHRS and CDR2 YFSETQ. The CDR3 has 15 residues. The V and J ends lost 3 bases and 0 bases respectively, with 13 bases between them. Sequencing used immunoSEQ multiplex PCR; TCRdb keeps in-frame clones, though not all of them. Counted here are around 530,000 clones, 70% to 80% occurring once; the ten biggest clones make up 12%. The clonotype was recovered from a woman between 40 and 50 years old in good health. Some clones in this sample may be carry-over from other donors' samples. Specimen: PBMCs. This chain links TRBV5-1 with TRBJ2-7; D is unresolved. The CDR3 region is CASSSTSKSSYEQYF. The CDR3 nucleotides are TGCGCCAGCAGCTCGACAAGCAAGAGCTCCTACGAGCAGTACTTC.